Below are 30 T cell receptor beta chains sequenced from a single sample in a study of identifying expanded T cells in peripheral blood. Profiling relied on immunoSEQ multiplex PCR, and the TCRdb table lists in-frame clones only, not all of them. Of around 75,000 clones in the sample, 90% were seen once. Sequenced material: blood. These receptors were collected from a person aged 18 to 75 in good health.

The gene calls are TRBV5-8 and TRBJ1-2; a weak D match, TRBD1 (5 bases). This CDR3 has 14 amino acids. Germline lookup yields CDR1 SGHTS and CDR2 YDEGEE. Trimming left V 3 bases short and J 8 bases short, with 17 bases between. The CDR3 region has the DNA TGTGCCAGCAGCTGGGACCCAGGGAGATACGGCTACACCTTC. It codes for CASSWDPGRYGYTF.

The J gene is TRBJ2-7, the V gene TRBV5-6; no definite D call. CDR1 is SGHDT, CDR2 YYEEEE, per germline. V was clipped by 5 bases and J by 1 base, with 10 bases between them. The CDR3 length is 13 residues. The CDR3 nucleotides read TGTGCCAGCAGTTTAAGCAGATCCTACGAGCAGTACTTC. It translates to CASSLSRSYEQYF.

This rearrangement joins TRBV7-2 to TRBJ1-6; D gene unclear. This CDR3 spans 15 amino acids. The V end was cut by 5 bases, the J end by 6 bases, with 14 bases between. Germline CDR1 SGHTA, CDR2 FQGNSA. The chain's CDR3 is CASSKTDGPNSPLHF. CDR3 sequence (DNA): TGTGCCAGCAGCAAGACGGACGGCCCTAATTCACCCCTCCACTTT.

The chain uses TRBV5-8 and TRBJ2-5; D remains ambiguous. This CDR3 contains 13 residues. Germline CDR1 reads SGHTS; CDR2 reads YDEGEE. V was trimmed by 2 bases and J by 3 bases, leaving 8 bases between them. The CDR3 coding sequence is TGTGCCAGCAGCTTAGGACGGGAAGAGACCCAGTACTTC. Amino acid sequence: CASSLGREETQYF.

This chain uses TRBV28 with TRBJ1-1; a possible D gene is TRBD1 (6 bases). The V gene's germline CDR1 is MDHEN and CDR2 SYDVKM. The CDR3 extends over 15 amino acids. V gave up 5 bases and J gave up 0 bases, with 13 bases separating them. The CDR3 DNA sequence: TGTGCCAGCAGTCCAACGACAGGAATGAACACTGAAGCTTTCTTT. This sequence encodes CASSPTTGMNTEAFF.

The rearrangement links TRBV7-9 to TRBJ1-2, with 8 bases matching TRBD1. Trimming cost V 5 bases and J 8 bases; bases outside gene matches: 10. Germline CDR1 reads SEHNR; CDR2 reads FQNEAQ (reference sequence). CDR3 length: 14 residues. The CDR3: CASSRGDRFRGYTF. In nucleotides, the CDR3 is TGTGCCAGCAGCCGCGGGGACAGGTTTAGGGGCTACACCTTC.

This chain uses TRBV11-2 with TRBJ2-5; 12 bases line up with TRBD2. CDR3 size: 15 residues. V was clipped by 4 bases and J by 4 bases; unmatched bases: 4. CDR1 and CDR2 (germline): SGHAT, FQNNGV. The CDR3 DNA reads TGTGCCAGCAGCTCCGCACTAGCGGGGGGAGAGACCCAGTACTTC. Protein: CASSSALAGGETQYF.

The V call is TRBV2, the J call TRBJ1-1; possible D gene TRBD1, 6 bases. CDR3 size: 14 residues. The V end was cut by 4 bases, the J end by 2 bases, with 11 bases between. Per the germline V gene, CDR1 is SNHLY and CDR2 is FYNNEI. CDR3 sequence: CASSAVGGNTEAFF. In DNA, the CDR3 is TGTGCCAGCAGTGCGGTCGGGGGCAACACTGAAGCTTTCTTT.

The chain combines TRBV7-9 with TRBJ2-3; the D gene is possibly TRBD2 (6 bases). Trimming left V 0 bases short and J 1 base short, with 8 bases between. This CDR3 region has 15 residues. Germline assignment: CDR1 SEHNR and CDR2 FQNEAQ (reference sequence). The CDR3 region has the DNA TGTGCCAGCAGCTTAGCGGGGACTCGCACAGATACGCAGTATTTT. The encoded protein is CASSLAGTRTDTQYF.

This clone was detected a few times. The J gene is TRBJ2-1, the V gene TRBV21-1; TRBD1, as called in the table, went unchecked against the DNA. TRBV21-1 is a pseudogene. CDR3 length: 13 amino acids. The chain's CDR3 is CASSTDRADEQFF. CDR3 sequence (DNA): TGTGCCAGCAGCACGGACAGGGCGGATGAGCAGTTCTTC.

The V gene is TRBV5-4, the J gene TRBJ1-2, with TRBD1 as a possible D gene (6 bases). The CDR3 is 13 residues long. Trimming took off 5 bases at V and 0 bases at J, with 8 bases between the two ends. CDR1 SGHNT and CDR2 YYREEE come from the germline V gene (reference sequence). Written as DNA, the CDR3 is TGTGCCAGCAGTCGGGACACTAACTATGGCTACACCTTC. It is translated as CASSRDTNYGYTF.

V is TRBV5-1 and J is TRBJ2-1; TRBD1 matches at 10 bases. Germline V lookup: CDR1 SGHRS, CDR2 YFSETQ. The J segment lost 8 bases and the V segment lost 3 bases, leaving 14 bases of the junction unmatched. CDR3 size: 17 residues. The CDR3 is CASSYGTGDPNVDEQFF. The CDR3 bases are TGCGCCAGCAGCTATGGGACAGGGGACCCCAATGTCGATGAGCAGTTCTTC.

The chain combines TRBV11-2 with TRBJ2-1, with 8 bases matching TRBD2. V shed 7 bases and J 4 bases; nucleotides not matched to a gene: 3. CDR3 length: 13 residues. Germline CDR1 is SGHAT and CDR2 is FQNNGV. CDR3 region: CASTGGVYNEQFF. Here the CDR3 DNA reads TGTGCCAGCACCGGGGGGGTATACAATGAGCAGTTCTTC.

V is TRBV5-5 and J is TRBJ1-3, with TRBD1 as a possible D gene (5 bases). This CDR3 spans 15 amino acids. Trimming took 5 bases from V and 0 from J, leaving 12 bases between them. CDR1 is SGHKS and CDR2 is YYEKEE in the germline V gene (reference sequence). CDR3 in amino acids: CASRREGNSGNTIYF. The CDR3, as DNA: TGTGCCAGCAGACGGGAGGGGAACTCTGGAAACACCATATATTTT. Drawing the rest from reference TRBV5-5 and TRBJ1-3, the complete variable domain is DAGVTQSPTHLIKTRGQQVTLRCSPISGHKSVSWYQQVLGQGPQFIFQYYEKEERGRGNFPDRFSARQFPNYSSELNVNALLLGDSALYLCASRREGNSGNTIYFGEGSWLTVV.

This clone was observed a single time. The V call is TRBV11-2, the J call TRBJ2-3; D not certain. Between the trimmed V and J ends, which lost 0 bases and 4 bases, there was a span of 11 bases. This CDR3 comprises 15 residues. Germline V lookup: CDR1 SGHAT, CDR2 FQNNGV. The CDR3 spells CASSLDLLLADTQYF. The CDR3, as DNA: TGTGCCAGCAGCTTAGATCTCCTGCTAGCAGATACGCAGTATTTT. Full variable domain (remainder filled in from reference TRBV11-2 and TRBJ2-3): EAGVAQSPRYKIIEKRQSVAFWCNPISGHATLYWYQQILGQGPKLLIQFQNNGVVDDSQLPKDRFSAERLKGVDSTLKIQPAKLEDSAVYLCASSLDLLLADTQYFGPGTRLTVL.

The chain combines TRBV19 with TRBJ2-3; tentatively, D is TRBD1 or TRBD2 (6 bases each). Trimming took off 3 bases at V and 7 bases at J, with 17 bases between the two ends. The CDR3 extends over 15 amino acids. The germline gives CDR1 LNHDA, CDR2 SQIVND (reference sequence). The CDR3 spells CASSIRPGAGNTQYF. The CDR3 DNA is TGTGCCAGTAGTATTCGGCCGGGGGCCGGGAATACGCAGTATTTT.

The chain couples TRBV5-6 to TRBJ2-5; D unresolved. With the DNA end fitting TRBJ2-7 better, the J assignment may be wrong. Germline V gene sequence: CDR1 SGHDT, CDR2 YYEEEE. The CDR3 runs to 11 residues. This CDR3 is CASSLQYEQYF. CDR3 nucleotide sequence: TGTGCCAGCAGCTTGCAGTACGAGCAGTACTTC.

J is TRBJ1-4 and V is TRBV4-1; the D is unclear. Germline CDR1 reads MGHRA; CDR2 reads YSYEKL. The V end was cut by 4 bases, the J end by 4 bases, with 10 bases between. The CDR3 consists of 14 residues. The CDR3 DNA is TGCGCCAGCAGCCTAGGGCAGTATAATGAAAAACTGTTTTTT. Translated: CASSLGQYNEKLFF.

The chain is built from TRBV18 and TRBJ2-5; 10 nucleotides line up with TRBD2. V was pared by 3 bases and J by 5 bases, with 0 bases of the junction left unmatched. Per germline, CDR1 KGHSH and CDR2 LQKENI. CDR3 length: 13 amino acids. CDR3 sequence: CASSPTSGETQYF. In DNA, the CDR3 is TGTGCCAGCTCACCGACTAGCGGGGAGACCCAGTACTTC.

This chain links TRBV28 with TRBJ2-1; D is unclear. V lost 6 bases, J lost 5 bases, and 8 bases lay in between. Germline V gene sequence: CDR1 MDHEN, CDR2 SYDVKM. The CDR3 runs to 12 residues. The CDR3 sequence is CASRPSHNEQFF. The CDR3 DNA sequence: TGTGCCAGCAGGCCCTCGCACAATGAGCAGTTCTTC.

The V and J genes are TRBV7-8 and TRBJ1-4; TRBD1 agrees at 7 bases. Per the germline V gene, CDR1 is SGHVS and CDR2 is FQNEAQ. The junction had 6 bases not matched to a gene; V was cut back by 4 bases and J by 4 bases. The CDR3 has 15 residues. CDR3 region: CASSSRQGINEKLFF. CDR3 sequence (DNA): TGTGCCAGCAGCTCCAGACAGGGAATTAATGAAAAACTGTTTTTT.

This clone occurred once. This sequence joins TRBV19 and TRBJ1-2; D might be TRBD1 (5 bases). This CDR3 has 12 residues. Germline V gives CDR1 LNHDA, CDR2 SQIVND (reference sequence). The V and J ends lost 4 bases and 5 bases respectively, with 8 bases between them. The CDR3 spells CASSSREYGYTF. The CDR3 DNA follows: TGTGCCAGTAGTAGCAGGGAATATGGCTACACCTTC.

The CDR3 sequence is CASSSPLQGGSGANVLTF. As DNA, the CDR3 is TGTGCCAGCAGCTCCCCCCTTCAGGGCGGCTCTGGGGCCAACGTCCTGACTTTC. The V call is TRBV9, the J call TRBJ2-6; D may be TRBD1 (5 bases). Germline V lookup: CDR1 SGDLS, CDR2 YYNGEE. CDR3 length: 18 amino acids. Trimming removed 4 bases at V and 0 bases at J, with 17 bases between.

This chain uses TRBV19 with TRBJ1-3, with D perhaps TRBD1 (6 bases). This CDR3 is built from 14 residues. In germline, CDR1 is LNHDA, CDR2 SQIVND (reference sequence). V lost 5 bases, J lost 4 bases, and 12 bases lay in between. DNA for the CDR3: TGTGCCAGTAGTCCCGGACAGCCAGGAAACACCATATATTTT. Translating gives CASSPGQPGNTIYF.

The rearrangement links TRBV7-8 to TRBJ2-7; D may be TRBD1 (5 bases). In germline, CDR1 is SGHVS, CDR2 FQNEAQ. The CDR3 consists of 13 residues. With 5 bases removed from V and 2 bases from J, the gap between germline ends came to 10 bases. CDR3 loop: CASSPTVAYEQYF. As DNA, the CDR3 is TGTGCCAGCAGCCCGACAGTCGCCTACGAGCAGTACTTC.

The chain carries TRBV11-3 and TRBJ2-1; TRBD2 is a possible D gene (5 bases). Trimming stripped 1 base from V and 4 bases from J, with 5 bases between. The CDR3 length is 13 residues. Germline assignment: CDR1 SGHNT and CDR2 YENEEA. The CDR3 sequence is CASSLGGYNEQFF. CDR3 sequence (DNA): TGTGCCAGCAGCTTAGGCGGGTACAATGAGCAGTTCTTC.

The CDR3 reads CASSPGTGGVETQYF. CDR3 sequence (DNA): TGTGCCAGCAGCCCCGGGACAGGGGGAGTAGAGACCCAGTACTTC. This sequence joins TRBV5-4 and TRBJ2-5, with 11 nucleotides matching TRBD1. V dropped 4 bases and J dropped 4; count of bases not matched to a gene: 6. The germline gives CDR1 SGHNT, CDR2 YYREEE (reference sequence). This CDR3 spans 15 amino acids.

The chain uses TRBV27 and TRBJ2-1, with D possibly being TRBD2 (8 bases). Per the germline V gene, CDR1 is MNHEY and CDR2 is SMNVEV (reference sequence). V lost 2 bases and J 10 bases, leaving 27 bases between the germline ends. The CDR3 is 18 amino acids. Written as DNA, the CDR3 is TGTGCCAGCAGTTTAGGTCGGGGGGGACAGACCCTTCTCGGGGAGCAGTTCTTC. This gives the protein CASSLGRGGQTLLGEQFF.

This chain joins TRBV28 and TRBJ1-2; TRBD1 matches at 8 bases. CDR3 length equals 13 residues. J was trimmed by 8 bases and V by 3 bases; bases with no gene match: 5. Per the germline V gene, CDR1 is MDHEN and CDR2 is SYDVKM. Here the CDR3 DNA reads TGTGCCAGCAGTTTGGACAGGGTCGGCGGCTACACCTTC. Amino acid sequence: CASSLDRVGGYTF.

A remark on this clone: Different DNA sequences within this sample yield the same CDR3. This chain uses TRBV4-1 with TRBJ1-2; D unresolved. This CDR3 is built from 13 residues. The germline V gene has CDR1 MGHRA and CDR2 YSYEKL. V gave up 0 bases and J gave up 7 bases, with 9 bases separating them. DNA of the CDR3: TGCGCCAGCAGCCAAGATGAAAAACCTGGCTACACCTTC. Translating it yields CASSQDEKPGYTF.